The 6 T cell receptor beta chains below come from one sample, sequenced in a study of Ad26.COV2.S vaccination and SARS-CoV-2 variants. Produced via immunoSEQ multiplex PCR; TCRdb's table is partial and in-frame only. The sample lists hundreds of thousands of clones; more than 70% were seen once. As to treatment: 19 received Ad26.COV2.S at low or high dose, single or two shots; roughly five received placebo; per-sample allocation not given. Samples came from day 63 after the first vaccine or placebo injection. Sequenced here: peripheral blood, sampled in a trial of Ad26.COV2.S vaccine versus placebo. These receptors originate from a person aged 18 to 59 who received the Ad26.COV2.S COVID-19 vaccine or a placebo.

This clone was recorded a few times. This chain uses TRBV18 with TRBJ1-2; D might be TRBD1 (5 bases). Per the germline V gene, CDR1 is KGHSH and CDR2 is LQKENI. There are 16 residues in the CDR3. V dropped 1 base and J dropped 2 bases, with 14 bases sitting between them. CDR3 bases: TGTGCCAGCTCACCACAAGACAGTTTGCCGAACTATGGCTACACCTTC. Its protein product is CASSPQDSLPNYGYTF.

The chain combines TRBV10-3 with TRBJ2-2; 10 bases align to TRBD2. In germline, CDR1 is ENHRY, CDR2 SYGVKD. V shed 6 bases and J 3 bases; nucleotides not matched to a gene: 4. CDR3 length: 15 amino acids. The CDR3 bases are TGTGCCATCAGCCGGACTAGCGGCTACACCGGGGAGCTGTTTTTT. It specifies CAISRTSGYTGELFF.

The genes are TRBV7-9 and TRBJ2-1, with 14 positions matching TRBD2. Germline trimming cut 4 bases from V and 6 bases from J; bases unmatched to any gene: 11. CDR3 length equals 18 residues. The germline V gene encodes CDR1 SEHNR and CDR2 FQNEAQ (reference sequence). This CDR3 reads CASSSTSGRAGLGNEQFF. The CDR3 region has the DNA TGTGCCAGCAGCTCGACTAGCGGGAGGGCAGGGTTAGGCAATGAGCAGTTCTTC.

This clone was counted a single time. CDR3 sequence (DNA): TGCAGCGTTGAAAGGCAGGAGAACACCGGGGAGCTGTTTTTT. Its translation is CSVERQENTGELFF. The rearrangement uses TRBV29-1 and TRBJ2-2; D is undetermined. The CDR3 runs to 14 residues. The ends were cut back, 2 bases at V and 1 base at J, with 8 bases in the middle. Germline V lookup: CDR1 SQVTM, CDR2 ANQGSEA.

This sequence joins TRBV19 and TRBJ2-7; TRBD1 agrees at 9 bases. The CDR3 runs 13 residues. After removal of 5 bases from V and 2 bases from J, the junction contained 1 base not matched to a gene. CDR1 LNHDA and CDR2 SQIVND come from the germline V gene (reference sequence). The CDR3 protein is CASSWDRAYEQYF. CDR3 DNA: TGTGCCAGTAGTTGGGACAGGGCCTACGAGCAGTACTTC.

This clone was seen only a few times. The rearrangement uses TRBV7-9 and TRBJ1-5, with a tentative D call TRBD1 (5 bases). This CDR3 comprises 15 residues. V was cut by 1 base and J by 1 base, with 8 bases left in between. Germline V gene data show CDR1 as SEHNR and CDR2 as FQNEAQ (reference sequence). The CDR3 nucleotides read TGTGCCAGCAGCTTAGGGGGACTCAGCAATCAGCCCCAGCATTTT. This sequence encodes CASSLGGLSNQPQHF.